Following are 9 T cell receptor beta chains from one sample sequenced in a study of blood T cells in healthy people across ages. Sample-barcoded 5' priming and a J-beta primer mix drove a second PCR of about 6 to 11 cycles. A single record per CDR3 protein comes from TCRdb applying MiXCR to the 5' RACE reads. The sample lists 850,000 or so distinct CDR3 sequences, about 30% occurring once. Sequencing was carried out using blood. The receptors originated from an elderly woman in good health.

This clonotype appeared many times. The V gene is TRBV6-1, the J gene TRBJ2-1; 9 positions match TRBD2. The CDR3 extends over 16 amino acids. The trim removed 7 bases at V and 0 bases at J, leaving 7 bases unmatched. Germline loops: CDR1 MNHNS, CDR2 SASEGT. CDR3 coding DNA: TGTGCCAGCACACTAGCGGGCGGTAGCTCCTACAATGAGCAGTTCTTC. It yields the protein CASTLAGGSSYNEQFF.

The genes are TRBV20-1 and TRBJ2-1; 12 bases agree with TRBD2. Germline CDR1 DFQATT, CDR2 SNEGSKA (reference sequence). The CDR3 sequence is 15 residues long. J lost 4 bases, V lost 5 bases, and 6 bases had no gene match. The CDR3 loop reads CSAPLLAGGYNEQFF. The CDR3 nucleotides are TGCAGTGCTCCTTTGCTAGCGGGAGGGTACAATGAGCAGTTCTTC.

Many counts were recorded for this clonotype. The rearrangement links TRBV7-2 to TRBJ2-5, with D perhaps being TRBD1 or TRBD2 (7 bases each). Germline loops: CDR1 SGHTA, CDR2 FQGNSA. Deletions cut 6 bases from V and 0 bases from J, with 11 bases between. There are 14 residues in the CDR3. This chain's CDR3 is CASRSGTDQETQYF. In DNA, the CDR3 is TGTGCCAGCAGGAGCGGGACAGACCAAGAGACCCAGTACTTC.

V is TRBV27 and J is TRBJ1-1; D possibly corresponds to TRBD1 (6 bases). CDR1 and CDR2 (germline): MNHEY, SMNVEV (reference sequence). Between the trimmed V and J ends, which lost 5 bases and 0 bases, there was a span of 19 bases. The CDR3 has 17 residues. The CDR3 nucleotides read TGTGCCAGCAGTCGCGCTACAGGGTCTGAGGTGAACACTGAAGCTTTCTTT. Its protein product is CASSRATGSEVNTEAFF.

Note on this clonotype: Given a much more abundant clone one base away, this may be a read error. The rearrangement links TRBV3-1 to TRBJ2-7, with D perhaps TRBD1 (5 bases). The J call may be faulty, since TRBJ2-4 better matches the DNA end. This CDR3 comprises 16 residues. The germline V gene has CDR1 LGHDT and CDR2 YNNKEL (reference sequence). CDR3 sequence: CASSQGRAQARNIQYF. Here the CDR3 DNA reads TGTGCCAGCAGCCAAGGCAGGGCACAGGCCAGAAACATTCAGTACTTC.

This chain links TRBV2 with TRBJ1-4, with 8 nucleotides matching TRBD1. Germline loops: CDR1 SNHLY, CDR2 FYNNEI. The CDR3 runs 15 residues. The V gene end was trimmed by 5 bases and the J gene end by 0 bases; junction bases not matched to a gene: 2. CDR3 amino acids: CASSFRGPTNEKLFF. DNA for the CDR3: TGTGCCAGCAGTTTCAGGGGGCCAACTAATGAAAAACTGTTTTTT.

In its sample, this clonotype was seen many times. V is TRBV20-1 and J is TRBJ2-3; 7 bases line up with TRBD2. The trim removed 3 bases at V and 3 bases at J, leaving 6 bases unmatched. The CDR3 sequence is 14 residues long. Per the germline V gene, CDR1 is DFQATT and CDR2 is SNEGSKA (reference sequence). CDR3 amino acids: CSASSSGVTDTQYF. CDR3 in DNA: TGCAGTGCTAGCTCGAGCGGGGTGACAGATACGCAGTATTTT.

This clonotype has ten or more counts. V gene TRBV7-2 combines with J gene TRBJ2-3; a possible D gene is TRBD2 (7 bases). V lost 1 base and J lost 5, with 13 bases in between. Germline V lookup: CDR1 SGHTA, CDR2 FQGNSA. The CDR3 has 15 amino acids. CDR3 DNA: TGTGCCAGCAGCTTAGACCGGGGGGCCAGAGATACGCAGTATTTT. This encodes CASSLDRGARDTQYF.

This chain links TRBV30 with TRBJ1-6; no definite D call. V lost 0 bases and J lost 16, with 19 bases in between. The CDR3 has 14 residues. CDR1 and CDR2 from the germline V gene are GTSNPN and SVGIG (reference sequence). The CDR3 is CAWSVFLSGVLLHF. CDR3 nucleotides: TGTGCCTGGAGTGTTTTCTTAAGTGGAGTTTTACTCCACTTT.